This is a list of T cell receptor beta chains from one sample in a study of blood T cell repertoires in COVID-19. Sequenced by immunoSEQ multiplex PCR; TCRdb stores in-frame clones only, minus some. In the table there are 50,000 to 80,000 clones, nearly 90% of which are singletons. Sequencing used peripheral blood. The receptor source for this set is a man between 60 and 70 years old with acute or convalescent COVID-19. CDR3s include the opening cysteine and the closing phenylalanine or tryptophan. D genes are given only for firm matches. Size tells how often a clone was seen (once, few, many) or the class of an expanded clone, and some rows leave it out.

-,TRBV18,TRBD1,TRBJ1-4,TGTGCCAGCTCAACAGGACAGGGGGCGGATGAAAAACTGTTTTTT,CASSTGQGADEKLFF
few,TRBV11-2,-,TRBJ1-2,TGTGCCAGCAGCTTAGAGACAGGTTATGGCTACACCTTC,CASSLETGYGYTF
-,TRBV24-1,TRBD1,TRBJ2-7,TGTGCCACCAGTGACCGGGACAGCAACGAGCAGTACTTC,CATSDRDSNEQYF
few,TRBV11-2,TRBD2,TRBJ2-7,TGTGCCAGCAGCTTACGGGAGGGGTTCTACGAGCAGTACTTC,CASSLREGFYEQYF
-,TRBV9,TRBD2,TRBJ2-7,TGTGCCAGCAGCATCCTAGCGGGGGGATACTACGAGCAGTACTTC,CASSILAGGYYEQYF
-,TRBV6-5,-,TRBJ2-7,TGTGCCATGGGTGGGCGCAGGGAATACGAGCAGTACTTC,CAMGGRREYEQYF
-,TRBV5-6,-,TRBJ1-5,TGTGCCAGCAGCTCCTCAGGAAGCACCCAGAATCAGCCCCAGCATTTT,CASSSSGSTQNQPQHF
-,TRBV4-1,-,TRBJ1-6,TGCGCCAGCAGCCCCCCGGGGGTATTCCCCAATTCACCCCTCCACTTT,CASSPPGVFPNSPLHF
-,TRBV5-1,TRBD1,TRBJ1-6,TGCGCCAGCAGGACGGGACAGGGGAGTAATTCACCCCTCCACTTT,CASRTGQGSNSPLHF
-,TRBV6-1,TRBD1,TRBJ1-2,TGTGCCAGCAGTGAAGGGGGACAGTTAGCCTATGGCTACACCTTC,CASSEGGQLAYGYTF
-,TRBV5-6,-,TRBJ2-2,TGTGCCAGCATAGAACGGGGGTCGAGTGGGGAGCTGTTTTTT,CASIERGSSGELFF
-,TRBV6-5,-,TRBJ1-1,TGTGCCAGCAGTTCAGGGGCAGGGCGAACTGAAGCTTTCTTT,CASSSGAGRTEAFF
few,TRBV9,-,TRBJ1-2,TGTGCCAGCAGCGTATCAGGGTATGGCTACACCTTC,CASSVSGYGYTF
-,TRBV6-6,TRBD1,TRBJ1-1,TGTGCCAGCAGGACAGGGTCTGTGAACACTGAAGCTTTCTTT,CASRTGSVNTEAFF
-,TRBV6-6,TRBD1,TRBJ2-3,TGTGCCAGCAGCTCCATTACAATATTTAAACAGGGGGCACATAGCACAGATACGCAGTATTTT,CASSSITIFKQGAHSTDTQYF